This T cell receptor beta chain came from a study of blood T cells in healthy people across ages (dated by TCRdb to between 2015 and 2016). Background for the entire study: Template switching captured roughly one uniquely barcoded TCR beta cDNA molecule per two T cells in model experiments. To avoid experimental bias, donors of different ages were spread randomly across the sequencing lanes. Four age groups were formed from the donors: young (average about 15 years), middle-aged (approximately 41), aged (62) and long-lived (more than 75). To track age-related changes in TCR beta repertoire diversity, the study relied on deep sequencing normalized with unique cDNA molecular identifiers. Using the same blood draw, the study looked at two additional independent replicas of 1 million unique cDNA reads for two donors, one aged 18 to 30 and the other aged 80 or older. Summary of the overall study and its limitations: Estimates of total diversity based on one million sequenced T cells were considered lower bounds and underestimates. Observed TCR beta diversity per million T cells fell roughly linearly with age, and a significant reduction was already apparent by age approximately 41. Observed TCR beta diversity correlated strongly with the percentage of naive T cells measured by flow cytometry. Compared with the aged group, more naive CD4+ T cells, fewer expanded clones and increased TCR diversity were shown by the long-lived group, suggesting age selection. Since profiling was done on bulk unsorted PBMCs, naive and antigen-experienced compartments could not be conclusively compared. Because donor CMV infection status was unknown, age-related changes in expanded clonotypes were potentially confounded.

Receptors were amplified or captured by 5' RACE. Sequencer: Illumina HiSeq 2500. A second PCR of about 7 to 12 cycles was run with a J-beta primer mix and a sample-barcoded 5' primer. Each TCR beta cDNA molecule received a unique molecular identifier from a template-switch 5' adaptor carrying 12 random nucleotides. At least 2.5 million CDR3-containing paired-end reads were obtained from each sample. First-strand cDNA was synthesized from all RNA with the Mint cDNA synthesis kit, primed by a TRBC-specific oligonucleotide. All cDNA was treated with uracil-DNA glycosylase and then went through a first 18-cycle PCR with the universal primers M1SS and BC2_uni_R. The original pipeline was this. For normalization, 1 million high-quality reads, each with a distinct molecular identifier, were randomly selected from each sample. Reads with shared molecular identifiers were discarded instead of being binned into consensus sequences. MiTCR, set to a Q25 quality threshold and the strictest error-elimination algorithm, was used for CDR3 identification, clonotype clustering and error correction. A nonparametric unseen species model with Euler transformation was used to estimate a lower bound on total TCR beta diversity. TCRdb trimmed the raw reads at Q25, called clones with MiXCR and kept productive beta chains. Identical CDR3 protein sequences are pooled into one entry, listed with their most common genes and DNA. What appears here as the V and J calls and clone size reflects TCRdb's work, not the paper's. This sample is represented by 650,000 to 800,000 distinct CDR3 sequences; under 55% of them were singletons. The ten most abundant clones make up around 21% of the sample.

The donors were roughly 39 Caucasian individuals from Russia, aged 6 to 90 years, who were systemically healthy. Roughly 11 milliliters of peripheral blood were drawn from each donor into EDTA-treated Vacutainer tubes. Ficoll-Paque density-gradient centrifugation was used to isolate PBMCs, with at least 6 million per sample. Trizol reagent was used to extract total RNA from the PBMCs, yielding at least 6 micrograms per sample. For every donor, an aliquot of PBMCs went through flow cytometry to measure the percentages of naive CD45RAhigh/CD27high T cells. CDR1 SGHKS and CDR2 YYEKEE are derived from the germline V gene (reference sequence). Reading from cysteine to phenylalanine, the CDR3 counts 17 amino acids. Only the CDR3 DNA stays, 51 bases, in frame from base 1. V is trimmed back by 0 bases and J by 3 bases, and the junction contains 8 bases that no gene match accounts for. This clonotype was seen only a few times. Its target antigen remains unknown. No much larger clone exists at a distance of one base, and base qualities are not known.

Sequencing used blood. This sequence uses TRBV5-5 and TRBJ2-7; 11 bases in the middle match TRBD1. This sequence originates from a man aged 55 to 69 in good health. DNA sequence: TGTGCCAGCAGCTTGGATAGCCGGGACAGGGGGATCTACGAGCAGTACTTC. The translation is CASSLDSRDRGIYEQYF.